This T cell receptor (beta chain) was sequenced during a study of shared T cell receptors in the human thymus. CDR3 length: 15 amino acids. Trimming shortened V by 5 bases and J by 4 bases, and 17 bases separated the two germline ends. Germline lookup yields CDR1 LNHDA and CDR2 SQIVND (reference sequence). TCRdb keeps only in-frame clones here, not all; method: immunoSEQ multiplex PCR. The sample carries some 640,000 clones, approximately 89% recorded once. This same sample was also part of a study on human thymus T cells. From that second work: Healthy Finnish infants undergoing corrective surgery for congenital heart defects were the donors. Thymus pieces cut out during corrective heart surgery were the tissue that was used. Thymic and blood repertoires showed apparently biased V and J gene usage. As related research reported, thymic repertoires overlapped highly among unrelated individuals.

The TCR originated in a boy under three years old with a congenital heart defect. The chain links TRBV19 to TRBJ1-2, with D unclear. Specimen: thymocytes. The CDR3 protein is CASSALGHSLYGYTF. In DNA form, the CDR3 reads TGTGCCAGTAGTGCGCTTGGGCATTCCCTCTATGGCTACACCTTC.